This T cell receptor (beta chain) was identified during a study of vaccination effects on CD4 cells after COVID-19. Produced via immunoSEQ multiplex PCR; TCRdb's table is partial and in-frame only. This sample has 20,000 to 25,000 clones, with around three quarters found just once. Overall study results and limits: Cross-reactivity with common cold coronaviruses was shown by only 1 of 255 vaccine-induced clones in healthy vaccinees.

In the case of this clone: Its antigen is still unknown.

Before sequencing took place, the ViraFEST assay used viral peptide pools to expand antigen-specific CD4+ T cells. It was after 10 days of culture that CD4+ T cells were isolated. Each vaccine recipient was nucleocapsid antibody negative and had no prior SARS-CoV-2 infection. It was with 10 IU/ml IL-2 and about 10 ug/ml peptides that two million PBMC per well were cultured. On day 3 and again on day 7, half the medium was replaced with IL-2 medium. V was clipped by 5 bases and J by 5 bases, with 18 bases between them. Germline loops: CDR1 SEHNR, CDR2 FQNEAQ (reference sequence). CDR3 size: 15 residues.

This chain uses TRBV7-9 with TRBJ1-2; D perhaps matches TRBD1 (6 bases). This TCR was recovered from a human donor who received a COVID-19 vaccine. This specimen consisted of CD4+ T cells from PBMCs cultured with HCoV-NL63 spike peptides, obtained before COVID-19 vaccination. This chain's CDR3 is CASSPRTVPRYGYTF. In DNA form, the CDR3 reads TGTGCCAGCAGCCCGCGGACAGTCCCCAGGTATGGCTACACCTTC.